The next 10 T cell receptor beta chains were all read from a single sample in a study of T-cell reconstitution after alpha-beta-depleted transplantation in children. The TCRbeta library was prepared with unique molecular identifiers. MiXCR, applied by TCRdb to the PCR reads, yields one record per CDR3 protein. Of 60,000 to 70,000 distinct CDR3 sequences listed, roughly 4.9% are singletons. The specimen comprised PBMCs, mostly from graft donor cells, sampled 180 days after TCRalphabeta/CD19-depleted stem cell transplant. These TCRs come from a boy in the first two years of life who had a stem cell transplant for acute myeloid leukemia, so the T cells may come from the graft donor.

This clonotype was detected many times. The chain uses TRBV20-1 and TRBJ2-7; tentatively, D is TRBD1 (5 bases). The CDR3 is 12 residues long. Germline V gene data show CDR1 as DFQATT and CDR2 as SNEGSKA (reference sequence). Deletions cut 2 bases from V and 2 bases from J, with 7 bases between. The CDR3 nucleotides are TGCAGTGCTAGACAGGGCCCCTACGAGCAGTACGTC. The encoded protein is CSARQGPYEQYV.

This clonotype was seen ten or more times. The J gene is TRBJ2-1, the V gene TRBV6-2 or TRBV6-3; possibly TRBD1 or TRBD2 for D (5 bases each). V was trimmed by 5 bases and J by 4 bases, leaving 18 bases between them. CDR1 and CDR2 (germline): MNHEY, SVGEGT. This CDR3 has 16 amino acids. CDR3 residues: CASSRFTGTLYNEQFF. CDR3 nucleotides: TGTGCCAGCAGTCGATTTACCGGGACGCTTTACAATGAGCAGTTCTTC.

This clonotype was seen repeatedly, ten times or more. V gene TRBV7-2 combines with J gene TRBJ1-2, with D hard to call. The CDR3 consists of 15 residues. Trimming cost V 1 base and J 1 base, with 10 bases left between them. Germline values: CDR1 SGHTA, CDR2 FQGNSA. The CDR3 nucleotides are TGTGCCAGCAGCTTAGAAGGGAAAATTAACTATGGCTACACCTTC. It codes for CASSLEGKINYGYTF. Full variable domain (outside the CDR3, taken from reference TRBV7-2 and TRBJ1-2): GAGVSQSPSNKVTEKGKDVELRCDPISGHTALYWYRQSLGQGLEFLIYFQGNSAPDKSGLPSDRFSAERTGGSVSTLTIQRTQQEDSAVYLCASSLEGKINYGYTFGSGTRLTVV.

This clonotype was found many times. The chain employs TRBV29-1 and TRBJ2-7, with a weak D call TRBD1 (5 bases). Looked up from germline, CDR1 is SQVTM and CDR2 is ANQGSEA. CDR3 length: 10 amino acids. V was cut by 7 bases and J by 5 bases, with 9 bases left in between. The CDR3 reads CSAQENEQYF. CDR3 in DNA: TGCAGCGCACAGGAGAACGAGCAGTACTTC.

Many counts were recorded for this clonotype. As DNA, the CDR3 is TGCAGTGCTACGAAAGGACTGCCGAGTTCCTACGAGCAGTACTTC. This sequence encodes CSATKGLPSSYEQYF. The chain combines TRBV20-1 with TRBJ2-7; TRBD2 might be the D (5 bases). This CDR3 region has 15 residues. V dropped 4 bases and J dropped 1 base, with 17 bases sitting between them. Germline loops: CDR1 DFQATT, CDR2 SNEGSKA (reference sequence).

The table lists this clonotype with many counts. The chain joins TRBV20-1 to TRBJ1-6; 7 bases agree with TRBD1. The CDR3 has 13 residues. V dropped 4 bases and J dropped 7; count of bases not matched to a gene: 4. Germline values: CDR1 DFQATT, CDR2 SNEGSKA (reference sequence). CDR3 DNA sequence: TGCAGTGCTACCGGGACAGCCAATTCACCCCTCCACTTT. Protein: CSATGTANSPLHF.

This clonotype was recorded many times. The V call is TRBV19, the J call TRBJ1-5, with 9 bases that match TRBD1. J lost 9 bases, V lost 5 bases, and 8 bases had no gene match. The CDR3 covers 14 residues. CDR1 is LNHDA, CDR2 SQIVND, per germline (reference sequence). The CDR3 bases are TGTGCCAGTAGTCGTCCCGGGACAGGGCCGCCCCAGCATTTT. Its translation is CASSRPGTGPPQHF. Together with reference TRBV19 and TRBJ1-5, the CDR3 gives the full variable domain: DGGITQSPKYLFRKEGQNVTLSCEQNLNHDAMYWYRQDPGQGLRLIYYSQIVNDFQKGDIAEGYSVSREKKESFPLTVTSAQKNPTAFYLCASSRPGTGPPQHFGDGTRLSIL.

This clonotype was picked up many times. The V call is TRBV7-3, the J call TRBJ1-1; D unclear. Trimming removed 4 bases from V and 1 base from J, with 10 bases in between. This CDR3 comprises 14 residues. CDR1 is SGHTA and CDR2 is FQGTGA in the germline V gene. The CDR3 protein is CASSSNGANTEAFF. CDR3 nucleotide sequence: TGTGCCAGCAGCTCGAATGGAGCGAACACTGAAGCTTTCTTT.

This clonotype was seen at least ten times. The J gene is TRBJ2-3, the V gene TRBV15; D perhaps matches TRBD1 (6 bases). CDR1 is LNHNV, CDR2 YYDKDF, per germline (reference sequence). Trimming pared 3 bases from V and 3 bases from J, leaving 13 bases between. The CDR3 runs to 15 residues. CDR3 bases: TGTGCCACCAGCAGGAAGGGACAAAGGACAGATACGCAGTATTTT. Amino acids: CATSRKGQRTDTQYF.

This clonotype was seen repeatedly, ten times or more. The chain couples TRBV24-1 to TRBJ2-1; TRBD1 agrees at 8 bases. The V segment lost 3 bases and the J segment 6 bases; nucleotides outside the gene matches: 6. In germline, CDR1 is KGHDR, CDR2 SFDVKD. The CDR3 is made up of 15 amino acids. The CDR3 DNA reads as TGTGCCACCAGTGATAGGACAGGGCGCGGCAATGAGCAGTTCTTC. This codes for CATSDRTGRGNEQFF.